This is a list of T cell receptor beta chains from one sample in a study of blood T cell repertoires in COVID-19. Produced via immunoSEQ multiplex PCR; TCRdb's table is partial and in-frame only. Of about 73,000 clones in the sample, approximately 83% were seen once. Sequenced: peripheral blood. The receptors were gathered from a woman aged 55-69 years with acute or convalescent COVID-19. The CDR3 runs from the conserved cysteine through the conserved F or W. D genes are given only for firm matches. A clone size is listed for some rows: how often the clone was seen (once, few, many), or a class if it is expanded.

CDR3nt	CDR3aa	v_gene	abundance	d_gene	j_gene
TGTGCCAGCAGCTCCCCTTCCCGGGACAGATCCAACACTGAAGCTTTCTTT	CASSSPSRDRSNTEAFF	TRBV5-5	.	TRBD1	TRBJ1-1
TGTGCCAGTAGCTCCGGGACAGGGGGCTTTCTCTATGGCTACACCTTC	CASSSGTGGFLYGYTF	TRBV19	.	TRBD1	TRBJ1-2
TGCAGCGTTGAGAACGTAGGGAGGGCTTTCTTT	CSVENVGRAFF	TRBV29-1	.	.	TRBJ1-1
TGTGCCAGCAGCTTATTTGGAGGACAGACAACTAATGAAAAACTGTTTTTT	CASSLFGGQTTNEKLFF	TRBV7-2	.	.	TRBJ1-4
TGTGCCAGCAGCCGACAAACATCGGATACGCAGTATTTT	CASSRQTSDTQYF	TRBV7-3	.	.	TRBJ2-3
TGTGCCAGCAGCTTAACGGGGAGCTCTGGAAACACCATATATTTT	CASSLTGSSGNTIYF	TRBV5-8	.	.	TRBJ1-3
TGTGCCAGTAGGTCATCCGCGGGATCCTACAATGAGCAGTTCTTC	CASRSSAGSYNEQFF	TRBV19	.	.	TRBJ2-1
TGTGCCAGCAGTTCCCAAGGACTAGCGGGAGGTAGGTCCTACGAGCAGTACTTC	CASSSQGLAGGRSYEQYF	TRBV27	.	TRBD2	TRBJ2-7
TGTGCCAGCAGTTTAGAGCGGATACGTGGCTACACCTTC	CASSLERIRGYTF	TRBV28	.	.	TRBJ1-2
TGTGCCAGCAGCTCCATCTCCGGGACAGGGGGCCTTGGCTACACCTTC	CASSSISGTGGLGYTF	TRBV5-5	.	TRBD1	TRBJ1-2
TGTGCCACCAGTGATGGGGCAGGGGGAGGAGAGACCCAGTACTTC	CATSDGAGGGETQYF	TRBV24-1	.	.	TRBJ2-5
TGTGCCAGCAGCCGAACTAGCGGGGTGACCAATGAGCAGTTCTTC	CASSRTSGVTNEQFF	TRBV7-3	.	TRBD2	TRBJ2-1
TGTGCCAGTAGTATGGGACAGAATCAGCCCCAGCATTTT	CASSMGQNQPQHF	TRBV19	.	TRBD1	TRBJ1-5
TGTGCCTGGACGGGTTACTCAGCCAAAAACATTCAGTACTTC	CAWTGYSAKNIQYF	TRBV30	.	.	TRBJ2-4
TGTGCCAGCTCACCACCGGTGGACAGGGGCTATGGCTACACCTTC	CASSPPVDRGYGYTF	TRBV18	.	TRBD1	TRBJ1-2
TGCGCCAGCAGCTCGGGGGGACAGGGAGTTTATGGCTACACCTTC	CASSSGGQGVYGYTF	TRBV5-1	.	TRBD1	TRBJ1-2
TGTGCCAGCAGTGATTGGCGGTTAGGCTACACCTTC	CASSDWRLGYTF	TRBV25-1	.	.	TRBJ1-2
TGTGCCAGCAGTTACCGGGTCCACCAGCCCCAGCATTTT	CASSYRVHQPQHF	TRBV6-5	.	.	TRBJ1-5
TGTGCCAGCAGCCAAGAAGGCGGCTCCTACAATGAGCAGTTCTTC	CASSQEGGSYNEQFF	TRBV4-2	.	.	TRBJ2-1
TGTGCCAGCAGCGGAGACAGGGTTATCCCCTACGAGCAGTACTTC	CASSGDRVIPYEQYF	TRBV7-3	.	TRBD1	TRBJ2-7
TGTGCCAGCAGTCGATTGGGGACCGGGACAGTGTACGAGCAGTACTTC	CASSRLGTGTVYEQYF	TRBV6-6	.	TRBD1	TRBJ2-7
TGTGCCGCCTCGGACAGCAAATATGGCTACACCTTC	CAASDSKYGYTF	TRBV24-1	once	.	TRBJ1-2
TGTGCCAGCAGCCCCCCCGGGACAGGGGCCTTGGAAAAGCAGTACTTC	CASSPPGTGALEKQYF	TRBV9	.	TRBD1	TRBJ2-7
TGTGCCAGCAGCTCGGGCGGGGTGACAAATGAAAAACTGTTTTTT	CASSSGGVTNEKLFF	TRBV7-9	.	.	TRBJ1-4
TGTGCCTGGAGTATTCTAGCGGGGGCCCTAAATGAGCAGTTCTTC	CAWSILAGALNEQFF	TRBV30	.	TRBD2	TRBJ2-1
TGTGCCAGCAGCCAGGGTACTAGCGGTCACGAGCAGTACTTC	CASSQGTSGHEQYF	TRBV3-1/TRBV3-2	once	TRBD2	TRBJ2-7
TGTGCCAGCAGCCTAGGGGATAATGAAAAACTGTTTTTT	CASSLGDNEKLFF	TRBV12-3/TRBV12-4	.	.	TRBJ1-4
TGTGCCTGGAGTGTACTGGTAGGGGTCGGCTACACCTTC	CAWSVLVGVGYTF	TRBV30	.	.	TRBJ1-2
TGTGCAAGTCGCTTAGCCGGGACAGAGAATTCACCCCTCCACTTT	CASRLAGTENSPLHF	TRBV12-2	.	.	TRBJ1-6